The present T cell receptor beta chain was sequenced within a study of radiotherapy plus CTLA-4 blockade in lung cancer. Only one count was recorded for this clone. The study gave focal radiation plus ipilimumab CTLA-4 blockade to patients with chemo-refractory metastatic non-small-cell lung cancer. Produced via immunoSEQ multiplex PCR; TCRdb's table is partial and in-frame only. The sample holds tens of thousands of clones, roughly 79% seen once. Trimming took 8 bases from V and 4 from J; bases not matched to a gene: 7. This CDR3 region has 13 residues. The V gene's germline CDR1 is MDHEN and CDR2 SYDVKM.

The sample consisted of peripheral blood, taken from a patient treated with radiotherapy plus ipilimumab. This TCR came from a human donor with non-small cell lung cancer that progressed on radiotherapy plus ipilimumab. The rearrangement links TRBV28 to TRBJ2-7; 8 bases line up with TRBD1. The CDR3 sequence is CASAGQGLYEQYF. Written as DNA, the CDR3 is TGTGCCAGCGCCGGACAGGGATTATACGAGCAGTACTTC.